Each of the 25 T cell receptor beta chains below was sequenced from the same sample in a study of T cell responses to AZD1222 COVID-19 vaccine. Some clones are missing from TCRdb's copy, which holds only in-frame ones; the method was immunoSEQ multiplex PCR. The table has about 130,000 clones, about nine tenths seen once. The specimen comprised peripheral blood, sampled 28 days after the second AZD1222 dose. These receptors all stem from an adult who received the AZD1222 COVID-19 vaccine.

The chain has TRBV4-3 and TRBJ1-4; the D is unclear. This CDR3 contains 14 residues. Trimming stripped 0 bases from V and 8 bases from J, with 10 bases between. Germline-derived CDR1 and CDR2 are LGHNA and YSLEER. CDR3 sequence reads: CASSQERGSEKLFF. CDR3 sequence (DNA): TGCGCCAGCAGCCAAGAGAGAGGGTCAGAAAAACTGTTTTTT.

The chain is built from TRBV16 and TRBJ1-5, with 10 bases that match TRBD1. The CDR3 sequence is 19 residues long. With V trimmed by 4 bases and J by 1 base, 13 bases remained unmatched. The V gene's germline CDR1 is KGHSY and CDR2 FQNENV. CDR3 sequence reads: CASSPNRDRGLWSNQPQHF. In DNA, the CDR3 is TGTGCCAGCAGCCCGAACCGGGACAGGGGCTTGTGGAGCAATCAGCCCCAGCATTTT.

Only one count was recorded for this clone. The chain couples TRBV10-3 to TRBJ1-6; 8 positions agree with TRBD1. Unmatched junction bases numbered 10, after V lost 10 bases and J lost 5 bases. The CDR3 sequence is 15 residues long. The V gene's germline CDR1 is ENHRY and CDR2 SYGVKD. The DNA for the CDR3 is TGTGCCACGAAACCAGGGGGCAGAAATAATTCACCCCTCCACTTT. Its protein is CATKPGGRNNSPLHF.

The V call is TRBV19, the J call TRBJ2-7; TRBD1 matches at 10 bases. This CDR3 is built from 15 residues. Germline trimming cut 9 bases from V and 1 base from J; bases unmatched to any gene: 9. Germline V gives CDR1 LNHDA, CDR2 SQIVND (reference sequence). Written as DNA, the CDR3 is TGTGCCAGCCGATTTATGGGACAGGGGTCCTACGAGCAGTACTTC. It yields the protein CASRFMGQGSYEQYF.

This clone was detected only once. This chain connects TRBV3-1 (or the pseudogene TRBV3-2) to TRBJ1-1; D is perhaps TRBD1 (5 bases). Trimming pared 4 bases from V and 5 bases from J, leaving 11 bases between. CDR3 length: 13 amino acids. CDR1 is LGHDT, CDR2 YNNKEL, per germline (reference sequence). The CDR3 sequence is CASSPGLWTEAFF. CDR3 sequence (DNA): TGTGCCAGCAGCCCGGGACTTTGGACTGAAGCTTTCTTT.

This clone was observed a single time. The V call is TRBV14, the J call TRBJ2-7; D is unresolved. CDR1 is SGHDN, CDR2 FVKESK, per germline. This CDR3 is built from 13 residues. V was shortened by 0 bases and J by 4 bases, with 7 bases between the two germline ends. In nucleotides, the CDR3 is TGTGCCAGCAGCCAAGAATGGGTTTACGAGCAGTACTTC. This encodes CASSQEWVYEQYF. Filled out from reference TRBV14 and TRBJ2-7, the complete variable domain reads EAGVTQFPSHSVIEKGQTVTLRCDPISGHDNLYWYRRVMGKEIKFLLHFVKESKQDESGMPNNRFLAERTGGTYSTLKVQPAELEDSGVYFCASSQEWVYEQYFGPGTRLTVT.

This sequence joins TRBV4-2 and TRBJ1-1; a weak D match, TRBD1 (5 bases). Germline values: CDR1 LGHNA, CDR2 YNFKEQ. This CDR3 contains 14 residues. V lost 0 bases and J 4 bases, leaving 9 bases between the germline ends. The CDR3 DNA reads TGTGCCAGCAGCCAAGATGGGGGGACCACTGAAGCTTTCTTT. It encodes CASSQDGGTTEAFF.

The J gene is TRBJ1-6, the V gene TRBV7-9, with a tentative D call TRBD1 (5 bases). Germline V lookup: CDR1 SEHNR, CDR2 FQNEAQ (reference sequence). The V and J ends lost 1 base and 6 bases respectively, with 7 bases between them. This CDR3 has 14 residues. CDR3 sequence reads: CASSLGDSNSPLHF. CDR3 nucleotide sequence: TGTGCCAGCAGCTTAGGAGACAGTAATTCACCCCTCCACTTT.

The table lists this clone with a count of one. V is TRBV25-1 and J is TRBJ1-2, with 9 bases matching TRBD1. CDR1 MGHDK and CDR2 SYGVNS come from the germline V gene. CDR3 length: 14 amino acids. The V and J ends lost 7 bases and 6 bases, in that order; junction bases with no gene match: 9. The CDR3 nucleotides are TGTGCCAGCACCTCCACCGGGACAGGGCATGGCTACACCTTC. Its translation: CASTSTGTGHGYTF.

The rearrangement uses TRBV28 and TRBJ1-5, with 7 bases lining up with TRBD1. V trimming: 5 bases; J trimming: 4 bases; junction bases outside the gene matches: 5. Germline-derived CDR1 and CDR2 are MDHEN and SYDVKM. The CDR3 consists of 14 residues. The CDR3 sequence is CASSTGVGNQPQHF. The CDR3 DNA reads TGTGCCAGCAGTACAGGGGTTGGGAATCAGCCCCAGCATTTT.

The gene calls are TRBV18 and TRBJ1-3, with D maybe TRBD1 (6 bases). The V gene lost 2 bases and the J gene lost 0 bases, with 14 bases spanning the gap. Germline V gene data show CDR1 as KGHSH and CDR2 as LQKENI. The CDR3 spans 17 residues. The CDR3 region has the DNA TGTGCCAGCTCACCAGAGGGGGGGTCGGACTCTGGAAACACCATATATTTT. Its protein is CASSPEGGSDSGNTIYF.

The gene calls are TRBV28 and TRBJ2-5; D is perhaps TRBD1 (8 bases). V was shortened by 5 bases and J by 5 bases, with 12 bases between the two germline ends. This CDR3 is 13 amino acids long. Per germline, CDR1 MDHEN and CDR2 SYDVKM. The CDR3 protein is CASSKQGGETQYF. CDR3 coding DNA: TGTGCCAGCAGTAAACAGGGGGGGGAGACCCAGTACTTC.

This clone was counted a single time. CDR3 region: CASSPRDRSYNSPLHF. The CDR3 bases are TGTGCCAGCTCACCCCGGGACAGATCCTATAATTCACCCCTCCACTTT. The V gene is TRBV18, the J gene TRBJ1-6, with TRBD1 matching over 7 bases. V lost 3 bases to trimming and J lost 1 base; unmatched junction nucleotides: 3. Germline CDR1 is KGHSH and CDR2 is LQKENI. There are 16 residues in the CDR3.

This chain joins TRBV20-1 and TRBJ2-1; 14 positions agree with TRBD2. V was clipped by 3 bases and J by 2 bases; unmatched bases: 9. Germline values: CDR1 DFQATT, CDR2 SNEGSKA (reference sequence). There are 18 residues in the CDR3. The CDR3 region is CSASLGLAGAFAYNEQFF. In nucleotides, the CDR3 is TGCAGTGCTAGTCTGGGACTAGCGGGAGCATTCGCCTACAATGAGCAGTTCTTC.

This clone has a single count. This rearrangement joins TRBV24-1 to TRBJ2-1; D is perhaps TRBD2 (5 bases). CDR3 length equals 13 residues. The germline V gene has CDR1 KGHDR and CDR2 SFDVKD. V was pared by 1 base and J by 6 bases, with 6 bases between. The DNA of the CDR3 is TGTGCCACCAGTGATTTTACTAGCAATGAGCAGTTCTTC. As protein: CATSDFTSNEQFF.

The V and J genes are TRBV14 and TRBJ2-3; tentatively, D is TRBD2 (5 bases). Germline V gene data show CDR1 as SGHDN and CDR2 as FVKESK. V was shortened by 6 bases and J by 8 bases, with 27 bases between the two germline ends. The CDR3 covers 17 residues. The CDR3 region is CASSHGRGSLYLGTQYF. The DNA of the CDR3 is TGTGCCAGCAGTCACGGACGAGGGAGTTTGTATTTGGGTACGCAGTATTTT.

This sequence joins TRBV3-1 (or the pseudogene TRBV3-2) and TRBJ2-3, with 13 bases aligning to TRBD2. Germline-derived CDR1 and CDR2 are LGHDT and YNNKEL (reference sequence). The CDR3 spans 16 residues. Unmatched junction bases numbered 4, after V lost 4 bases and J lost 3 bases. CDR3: CASSPTSGGGTDTQYF. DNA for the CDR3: TGTGCCAGCAGCCCCACTAGCGGGGGGGGGACAGATACGCAGTATTTT.

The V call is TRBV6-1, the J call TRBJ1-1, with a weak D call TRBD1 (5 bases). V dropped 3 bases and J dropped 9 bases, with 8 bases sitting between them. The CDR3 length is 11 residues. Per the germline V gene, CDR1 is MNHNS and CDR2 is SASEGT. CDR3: CASSDAGQAFF. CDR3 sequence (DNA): TGTGCCAGCAGTGACGCGGGACAAGCTTTCTTT.

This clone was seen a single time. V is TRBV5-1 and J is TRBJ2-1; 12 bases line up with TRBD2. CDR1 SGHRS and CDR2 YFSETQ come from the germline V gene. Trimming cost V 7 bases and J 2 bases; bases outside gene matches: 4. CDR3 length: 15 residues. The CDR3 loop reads CASGGLAGTYNEQFF. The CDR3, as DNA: TGCGCCAGCGGAGGACTAGCGGGAACCTACAATGAGCAGTTCTTC.

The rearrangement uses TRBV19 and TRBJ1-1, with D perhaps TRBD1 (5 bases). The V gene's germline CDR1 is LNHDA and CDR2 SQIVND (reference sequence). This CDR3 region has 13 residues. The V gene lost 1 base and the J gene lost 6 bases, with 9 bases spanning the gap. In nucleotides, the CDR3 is TGTGCCAGTAGTATAGGGGCGGGGGCTGAAGCTTTCTTT. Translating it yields CASSIGAGAEAFF. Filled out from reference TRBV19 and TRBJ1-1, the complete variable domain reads DGGITQSPKYLFRKEGQNVTLSCEQNLNHDAMYWYRQDPGQGLRLIYYSQIVNDFQKGDIAEGYSVSREKKESFPLTVTSAQKNPTAFYLCASSIGAGAEAFFGQGTRLTVV.

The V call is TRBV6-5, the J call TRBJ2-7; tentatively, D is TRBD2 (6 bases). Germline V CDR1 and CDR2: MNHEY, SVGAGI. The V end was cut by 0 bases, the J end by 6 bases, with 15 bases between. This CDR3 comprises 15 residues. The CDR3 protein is CASSYSPQGGSEQYF. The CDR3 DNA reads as TGTGCCAGCAGTTACTCCCCTCAGGGAGGAAGCGAGCAGTACTTC.

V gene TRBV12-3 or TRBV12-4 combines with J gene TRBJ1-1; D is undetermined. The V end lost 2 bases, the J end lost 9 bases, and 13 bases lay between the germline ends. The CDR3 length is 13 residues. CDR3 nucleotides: TGTGCCAGCAGTTTAAATAGACTCCGACAAGCTTTCTTT. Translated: CASSLNRLRQAFF.

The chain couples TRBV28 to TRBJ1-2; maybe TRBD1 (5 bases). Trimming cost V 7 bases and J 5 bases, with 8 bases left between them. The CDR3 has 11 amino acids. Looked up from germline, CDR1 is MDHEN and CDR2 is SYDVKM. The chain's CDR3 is CASTGRYGYTF. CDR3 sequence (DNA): TGTGCCAGCACAGGGCGATATGGCTACACCTTC.

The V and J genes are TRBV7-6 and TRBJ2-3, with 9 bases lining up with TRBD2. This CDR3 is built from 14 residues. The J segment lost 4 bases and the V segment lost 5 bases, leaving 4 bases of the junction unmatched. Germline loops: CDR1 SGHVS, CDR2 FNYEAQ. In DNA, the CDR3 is TGTGCCAGCAGCGACGGACTAGCGCCAGATACGCAGTATTTT. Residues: CASSDGLAPDTQYF.

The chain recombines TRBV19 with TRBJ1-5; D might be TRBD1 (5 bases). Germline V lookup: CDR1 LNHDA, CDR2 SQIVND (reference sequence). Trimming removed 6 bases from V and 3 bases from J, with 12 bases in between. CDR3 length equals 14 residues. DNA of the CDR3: TGTGCCAGTAGCGCGACAGTCGTCAATCAGCCCCAGCATTTT. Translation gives CASSATVVNQPQHF.